The T cell receptor beta chain described here comes from a study of CD8+ T cells in alopecia areata. Study background: Tofacitinib was taken orally by treated patients, and the dose was 5 to 10 mg twice daily.

RNA was isolated and reverse transcribed to cDNA, the sequencing template. Produced via immunoSEQ multiplex PCR; TCRdb's table is partial and in-frame only. This sample yields roughly 130,000 clones, of which over 50% are seen a single time; under 5% belongs to the top ten. Study-wide results and caveats: Lesional tissue from the scalp (especially in alopecia totalis/universalis) showed higher clonality than normal scalp.

Germline loops: CDR1 MNHNY, CDR2 SVGAGI (reference sequence). V lost 7 bases to trimming and J lost 0 bases, with 13 bases between them. The CDR3 spans 15 residues. This clone was counted a few times. What it binds is not known. This TCR derives from a human donor with alopecia areata. The sample in question was CD4+ T cells sorted from blood, obtained at week 0. The gene calls are TRBV6-6 and TRBJ1-3; D uncertain. The CDR3 coding sequence is TGTGCCAGCACCGAGATGGTGGGCTCTGGAAACACCATATATTTT. Translated, it gives CASTEMVGSGNTIYF.